One and the same sample provided the 10 T cell receptor beta chains below, sequenced in a study of shared clonotypes between healthy human individuals. Using immunoSEQ multiplex PCR, the repertoire was profiled, and TCRdb retains in-frame clones only, with some absent. The sample lists millions of clones, 85% to 95% seen once, with 0.11% to 0.15% in the top ten. Source material: naive CD4+ T cells sorted from blood. Subset: CD45RA+ positively selected. These receptors all come from a man aged 18 to 35 in good health.

DNA of the CDR3: TGTGCCAGCAGCTTAGGTCCGGAGTCTGGGGCCAACGTCCTGACTTTC. Amino acids: CASSLGPESGANVLTF. The J gene is TRBJ2-6, the V gene TRBV7-2; D is unresolved. The CDR3 runs to 16 residues. The germline V gene encodes CDR1 SGHTA and CDR2 FQGNSA. Trimming cost V 1 base and J 1 base, with 8 bases left between them.

This clone showed up just once. The chain carries TRBV15 and TRBJ2-1, with TRBD1 identical over 9 bases. The V and J ends lost 5 bases and 7 bases, in that order; junction bases with no gene match: 3. Germline loops: CDR1 LNHNV, CDR2 YYDKDF (reference sequence). This CDR3 comprises 13 residues. The CDR3 here is CATSSQGANEQFF. Here the CDR3 DNA reads TGTGCCACCAGCTCACAGGGGGCAAATGAGCAGTTCTTC.

On this clone itself: A read error may account for a junction end that differs from germline. CDR3 region: CASSEQASFPSNF. The CDR3 DNA follows: TGTGCCAGCAGTGAACAGGCCTCTTTTCCGTCCAACTTC. This chain uses TRBV28 with TRBJ1-2; D is perhaps TRBD1 (5 bases). There are 13 residues in the CDR3. Germline V gene data show CDR1 as MDHEN and CDR2 as SYDVKM.

The genes are TRBV6-5 and TRBJ1-5; unclear D gene. V gave up 3 bases and J gave up 1 base, with 7 bases separating them. This CDR3 has 14 amino acids. Germline V gene sequence: CDR1 MNHEY, CDR2 SVGAGI. The CDR3 region is CASSYLRSNQPQHF. The CDR3 DNA is TGTGCCAGCAGTTATCTGAGGAGCAATCAGCCCCAGCATTTT.

The chain joins TRBV30 to TRBJ1-6, with 7 bases lining up with TRBD1. Germline V gene data show CDR1 as GTSNPN and CDR2 as SVGIG (reference sequence). This CDR3 is built from 13 residues. J lost 10 bases, V lost 3 bases, and 6 bases had no gene match. The CDR3 DNA sequence: TGTGCCTGGAGGCGGGACAGCGACTCACCCCTCCACTTT. Translated: CAWRRDSDSPLHF.

The chain recombines TRBV6-4 with TRBJ2-3; D uncertain. The V end was cut by 5 bases, the J end by 0 bases, with 6 bases between. This CDR3 has 13 residues. Germline V gives CDR1 MRHNA, CDR2 SNTAGT. CDR3 nucleotides: TGTGCCAGCAGTTTGGAGAGCACAGATACGCAGTATTTT. It translates to CASSLESTDTQYF.

This chain links TRBV5-1 with TRBJ1-2; D call uncertain. Trimming shortened V by 3 bases and J by 4 bases, and 10 bases separated the two germline ends. The CDR3 extends over 13 amino acids. Germline loops: CDR1 SGHRS, CDR2 YFSETQ. The CDR3 DNA follows: TGCGCCAGCAGCTCGGAGTTTCGCTATGGCTACACCTTC. Amino acids: CASSSEFRYGYTF.

J is TRBJ1-2 and V is TRBV10-3; 8 positions agree with TRBD1. The germline gives CDR1 ENHRY, CDR2 SYGVKD. This CDR3 comprises 16 residues. The trim removed 6 bases at V and 2 bases at J, leaving 11 bases unmatched. Here the CDR3 reads CAIRTSGTGDNYGYTF. The CDR3 region has the DNA TGTGCCATCAGAACCTCCGGGACAGGAGACAACTATGGCTACACCTTC.

The chain has TRBV6-6 and TRBJ1-5; D uncertain. Germline V gene data show CDR1 as MNHNY and CDR2 as SVGAGI (reference sequence). The CDR3 sequence is 16 residues long. The V end lost 4 bases, the J end lost 5 bases, and 18 bases lay between the germline ends. The CDR3 loop is CASSWGGVERDQPQHF. The CDR3 nucleotides are TGTGCCAGCAGTTGGGGTGGGGTGGAGCGGGATCAGCCCCAGCATTTT.

The V and J genes are TRBV7-2 and TRBJ1-1; TRBD1 matches at 8 bases. The CDR3 runs to 15 residues. The germline V gene has CDR1 SGHTA and CDR2 FQGNSA. V was pared by 5 bases and J by 2 bases, with 7 bases of the junction left unmatched. CDR3 region: CASSRTGQVNTEAFF. For the CDR3, the DNA is TGTGCCAGCAGCCGGACGGGACAGGTTAACACTGAAGCTTTCTTT.